Listed below are T cell receptor beta chains from one sample, sequenced in a study of control samples from healthy donors and cancer patients. This table comes from immunoSEQ multiplex PCR, and its TCRdb copy is limited to in-frame clones, with some not included. Of fewer than 95,000 clones listed, roughly nine tenths are singletons. Sequenced input: blood. The source of these receptors is a young man in good health. Both conserved end residues are part of each CDR3. The order of the fields is CDR3 protein, CDR3 DNA, J gene, V gene, D gene, clone size. The D gene is left open where the match is weak. Expanded clones are given a class, and other clones once, few, many or no size at all.

cdr3_aa: CASSWDLTPGELFF
cdr3_nt: TGTGCCAGCAGTTGGGACCTTACTCCCGGGGAGCTGTTTTTT
j_call: TRBJ2-2
v_call: TRBV27
d_call: -
clone_size: -

cdr3_aa: CASSLQGAKNIQYF
cdr3_nt: TGTGCCAGCAGTCTTCAGGGGGCCAAAAACATTCAGTACTTC
j_call: TRBJ2-4
v_call: TRBV6-5
d_call: -
clone_size: -

cdr3_aa: CASSLGTARDTIYF
cdr3_nt: TGTGCCAGCAGCCTGGGGACCGCAAGGGACACCATATATTTT
j_call: TRBJ1-3
v_call: TRBV7-9
d_call: -
clone_size: -

cdr3_aa: CASSLRTSQETQYF
cdr3_nt: TGTGCCAGCAGCTTAAGGACTAGCCAAGAGACCCAGTACTTC
j_call: TRBJ2-5
v_call: TRBV7-2
d_call: TRBD2
clone_size: -

cdr3_aa: CASSLGGTGVHEQYF
cdr3_nt: TGTGCCAGCAGCTTAGGGGGGACAGGGGTTCACGAGCAGTACTTC
j_call: TRBJ2-7
v_call: TRBV7-2
d_call: TRBD1
clone_size: once

cdr3_aa: CASSELLAGTGNTIYF
cdr3_nt: TGTGCCAGCAGTGAGTTGTTGGCAGGGACTGGAAACACCATATATTTT
j_call: TRBJ1-3
v_call: TRBV6-1
d_call: -
clone_size: -

cdr3_aa: CASSLTRTNEKLFF
cdr3_nt: TGTGCCAGCAGTTTGACCAGAACTAATGAAAAACTGTTTTTT
j_call: TRBJ1-4
v_call: TRBV6-5
d_call: -
clone_size: -

cdr3_aa: CASSRGPSGLSDTQYF
cdr3_nt: TGTGCCAGCAGCCGAGGGCCTAGCGGGTTATCAGATACGCAGTATTTT
j_call: TRBJ2-3
v_call: TRBV7-8
d_call: TRBD2
clone_size: -

cdr3_aa: CASSLSHGPMNYEQYF
cdr3_nt: TGTGCCAGCAGTTTATCCCATGGACCCATGAACTACGAGCAGTACTTC
j_call: TRBJ2-7
v_call: TRBV27
d_call: -
clone_size: few

cdr3_aa: CASSYNGGLPLHF
cdr3_nt: TGTGCCAGCAGTTACAACGGGGGGCTCCCCCTCCACTTT
j_call: TRBJ1-6
v_call: TRBV6-2/TRBV6-3
d_call: -
clone_size: -

cdr3_aa: CASSYGRTETQYF
cdr3_nt: TGTGCCAGCAGTTACGGCAGGACGGAGACCCAGTACTTC
j_call: TRBJ2-5
v_call: TRBV6-2/TRBV6-3
d_call: -
clone_size: -

cdr3_aa: CASTQYRGRSYEQYF
cdr3_nt: TGTGCCAGCACACAATACAGGGGGCGTTCGTACGAGCAGTACTTC
j_call: TRBJ2-7
v_call: TRBV6-5
d_call: TRBD1
clone_size: -

cdr3_aa: CASSLRTGSTDTQYF
cdr3_nt: TGTGCCAGCAGTTTAAGGACAGGGAGCACAGATACGCAGTATTTT
j_call: TRBJ2-3
v_call: TRBV27
d_call: TRBD1
clone_size: once

cdr3_aa: CASSQGRDNEQFF
cdr3_nt: TGTGCCAGCAGCCAAGGGAGGGACAATGAGCAGTTCTTC
j_call: TRBJ2-1
v_call: TRBV4-2
d_call: -
clone_size: -

cdr3_aa: CASKSSGTDTQYF
cdr3_nt: TGCGCCAGCAAGTCTAGCGGAACAGATACGCAGTATTTT
j_call: TRBJ2-3
v_call: TRBV10-1
d_call: TRBD2
clone_size: -

cdr3_aa: CASSRDLDYNEQFF
cdr3_nt: TGTGCCAGCAGCCGGGACTTGGATTACAATGAGCAGTTCTTC
j_call: TRBJ2-1
v_call: TRBV7-3
d_call: -
clone_size: -

cdr3_aa: CASSLRSPIMNTEAFF
cdr3_nt: TGTGCCAGCAGCTTGCGGAGCCCCATTATGAACACTGAAGCTTTCTTT
j_call: TRBJ1-1
v_call: TRBV7-8
d_call: -
clone_size: -

cdr3_aa: CATSSYSGTGLSGANVLTF
cdr3_nt: TGTGCCACCAGCAGTTATTCCGGGACAGGACTCTCTGGGGCCAACGTCCTGACTTTC
j_call: TRBJ2-6
v_call: TRBV15
d_call: TRBD1
clone_size: once

cdr3_aa: CASSLATGGLYEQYF
cdr3_nt: TGTGCCAGCAGCTTAGCGACGGGGGGGCTCTACGAGCAGTACTTC
j_call: TRBJ2-7
v_call: TRBV7-9
d_call: TRBD2
clone_size: -

cdr3_aa: CASSLIQGTGELFF
cdr3_nt: TGTGCCAGCAGCCTTATACAGGGAACCGGGGAGCTGTTTTTT
j_call: TRBJ2-2
v_call: TRBV11-2
d_call: -
clone_size: -

cdr3_aa: CASGLMGLGPYEQYF
cdr3_nt: TGTGCCAGCGGCCTGATGGGGCTGGGGCCCTACGAGCAGTACTTC
j_call: TRBJ2-7
v_call: TRBV2
d_call: -
clone_size: -

cdr3_aa: CASRGEALSTDTQYF
cdr3_nt: TGTGCCAGTAGGGGAGAGGCGCTTAGCACAGATACGCAGTATTTT
j_call: TRBJ2-3
v_call: TRBV19
d_call: -
clone_size: -

cdr3_aa: CASSGGQDYNSPLHF
cdr3_nt: TGTGCCAGCAGCGGAGGACAGGACTATAATTCACCCCTCCACTTT
j_call: TRBJ1-6
v_call: TRBV9
d_call: TRBD1
clone_size: few

cdr3_aa: CASSQGFSSGRSTDTQYF
cdr3_nt: TGTGCCAGCAGCCAAGGTTTTTCTAGCGGGAGATCCACAGATACGCAGTATTTT
j_call: TRBJ2-3
v_call: TRBV3-1/TRBV3-2
d_call: TRBD2
clone_size: -

cdr3_aa: CASSRRTSGDTDTQYF
cdr3_nt: TGTGCCAGCAGCCGGAGAACTAGCGGGGACACAGATACGCAGTATTTT
j_call: TRBJ2-3
v_call: TRBV7-2
d_call: TRBD2
clone_size: -

cdr3_aa: CASSPSGRTDTQYF
cdr3_nt: TGTGCCAGCAGTCCTAGCGGGAGGACAGATACGCAGTATTTT
j_call: TRBJ2-3
v_call: TRBV2
d_call: TRBD2
clone_size: -

cdr3_aa: CASSLGVQPQHF
cdr3_nt: TGTGCCAGCAGTTTAGGGGTTCAGCCCCAGCATTTT
j_call: TRBJ1-5
v_call: TRBV28
d_call: -
clone_size: -

cdr3_aa: CATGGGPGLGNEQFF
cdr3_nt: TGTGCCACCGGCGGGGGGCCCGGTCTGGGGAATGAGCAGTTCTTC
j_call: TRBJ2-1
v_call: TRBV19
d_call: TRBD2
clone_size: -

cdr3_aa: CASEVPGSREQFF
cdr3_nt: TGTGCCAGCGAAGTGCCGGGGAGTCGTGAGCAGTTCTTC
j_call: TRBJ2-1
v_call: TRBV25-1
d_call: -
clone_size: -

cdr3_aa: CASSVDQGLLNYGYTF
cdr3_nt: TGTGCCAGCAGCGTAGATCAGGGCTTACTCAACTATGGCTACACCTTC
j_call: TRBJ1-2
v_call: TRBV9
d_call: -
clone_size: -